This entry lists 2 T cell receptor beta chains sequenced from one sample in a study of cytomegalovirus exposure and HLA in healthy donors. PCR involved 60 Vbeta and 13 Jbeta primers. This table comes from immunoSEQ multiplex PCR, and its TCRdb copy is limited to in-frame clones, with some not included. Found here are a few hundred thousand clones, 80% to 95% of them singletons; the top ten hold about 1.5%. Sequenced material: PBMCs. Receptor source: a girl aged 2 to 9 in good health and CMV-seronegative.

V is TRBV5-1 and J is TRBJ2-5; tentatively, D is TRBD2 (6 bases). The CDR3 is 12 residues long. V was clipped by 5 bases and J by 5 bases, with 10 bases between them. CDR1 and CDR2 from the germline V gene are SGHRS and YFSETQ. The CDR3 loop reads CASRAGGETQYF. Written as DNA, the CDR3 is TGCGCCAGCAGGGCTGGGGGGGAGACCCAGTACTTC. Together with reference TRBV5-1 and TRBJ2-5, the CDR3 gives the full variable domain: KAGVTQTPRYLIKTRGQQVTLSCSPISGHRSVSWYQQTPGQGLQFLFEYFSETQRNKGNFPGRFSGRQFSNSRSEMNVSTLELGDSALYLCASRAGGETQYFGPGTRLLVL.

The V and J genes are TRBV18 and TRBJ1-2, with D maybe TRBD1 (6 bases). V lost 5 bases, J lost 0 bases, and 13 bases lay in between. Germline V CDR1 and CDR2: KGHSH, LQKENI. This CDR3 has 15 amino acids. CDR3 DNA: TGTGCCAGCTCATACGCTCGGACAGCTAACTATGGCTACACCTTC. It is translated as CASSYARTANYGYTF.